The present T cell receptor beta chain was sequenced within a study of blood T cell repertoires in COVID-19. Study details: Material from acute and convalescent COVID-19 was sourced from the United States, Italy and Spain. Sources were T cells, B-cell-depleted T cells, or PBMCs; the material itself was cDNA or gDNA.

In the original processing: Amplification of reference gene primers provided the estimated nucleated cell counts. TCRdb's copy holds only in-frame clones and misses some; the assay was immunoSEQ multiplex PCR. The V and J calls and clone size are taken from that table; D and trimming were inferred from the DNA. Of 140,000 or so clones in the sample, roughly 84% are singletons; the top ten hold about a tenth. Per the germline V gene, CDR1 is MNHEY and CDR2 is SVGAGI. The V gene lost 0 bases and the J gene lost 5 bases, with 8 bases spanning the gap. The CDR3 runs 13 residues. The chain uses TRBV6-5 and TRBJ2-7; no clear D. The sequencing sample was made of peripheral blood. The source is a man aged 60-69 years with active or convalescent COVID-19. This CDR3 is CASSYSLDHEQYV. CDR3 DNA: TGTGCCAGCAGTTACTCGCTAGACCACGAGCAGTACGTC.